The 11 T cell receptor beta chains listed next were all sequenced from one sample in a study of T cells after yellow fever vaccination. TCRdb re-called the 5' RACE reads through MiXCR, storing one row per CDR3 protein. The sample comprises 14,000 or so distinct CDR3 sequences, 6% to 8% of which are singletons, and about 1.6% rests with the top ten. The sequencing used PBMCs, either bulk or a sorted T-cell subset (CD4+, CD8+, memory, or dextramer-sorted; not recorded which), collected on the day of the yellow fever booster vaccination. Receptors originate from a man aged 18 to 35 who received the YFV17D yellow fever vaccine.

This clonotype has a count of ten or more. The CDR3 nucleotides are TGTGCTAGTGGTGGCGGGGTCCTGAGCGCCGGCTACACCTTC. Translation: CASGGGVLSAGYTF. The chain joins TRBV12-5 to TRBJ1-2; D not resolved. The CDR3 length is 14 residues. Trimming shortened V by 5 bases and J by 8 bases, and 18 bases separated the two germline ends. The germline gives CDR1 LGHNT, CDR2 FRNRAP.

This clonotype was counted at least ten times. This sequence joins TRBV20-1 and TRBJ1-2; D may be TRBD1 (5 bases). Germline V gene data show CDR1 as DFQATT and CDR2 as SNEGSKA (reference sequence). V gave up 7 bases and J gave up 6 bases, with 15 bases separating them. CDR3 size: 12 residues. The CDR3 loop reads CSGGPPEDGYTF. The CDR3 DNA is TGCAGTGGGGGACCCCCAGAGGATGGCTACACCTTC.

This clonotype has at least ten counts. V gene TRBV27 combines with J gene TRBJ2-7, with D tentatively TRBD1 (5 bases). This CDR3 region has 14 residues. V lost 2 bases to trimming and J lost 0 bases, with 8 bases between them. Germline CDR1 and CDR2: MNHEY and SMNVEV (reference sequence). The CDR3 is CASSLTGSSYEQYF. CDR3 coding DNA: TGTGCCAGCAGTTTAACAGGTAGCTCCTACGAGCAGTACTTC.

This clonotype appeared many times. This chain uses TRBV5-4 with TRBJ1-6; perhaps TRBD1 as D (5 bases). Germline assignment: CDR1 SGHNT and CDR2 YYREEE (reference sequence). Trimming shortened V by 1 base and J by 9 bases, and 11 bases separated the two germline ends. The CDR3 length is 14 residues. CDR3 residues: CASSLRGAGSPLHF. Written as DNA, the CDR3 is TGTGCCAGCAGCTTGCGGGGCGCAGGTTCACCCCTCCACTTT.

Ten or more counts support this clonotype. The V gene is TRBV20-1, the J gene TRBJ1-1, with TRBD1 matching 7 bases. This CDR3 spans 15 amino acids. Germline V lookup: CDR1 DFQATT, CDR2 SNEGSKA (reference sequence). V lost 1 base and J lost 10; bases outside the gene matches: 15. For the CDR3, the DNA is TGCAGTGCTAGAGCCCGGGGACAGCCAGAAATGGGAGCTTTCTTT. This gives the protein CSARARGQPEMGAFF.

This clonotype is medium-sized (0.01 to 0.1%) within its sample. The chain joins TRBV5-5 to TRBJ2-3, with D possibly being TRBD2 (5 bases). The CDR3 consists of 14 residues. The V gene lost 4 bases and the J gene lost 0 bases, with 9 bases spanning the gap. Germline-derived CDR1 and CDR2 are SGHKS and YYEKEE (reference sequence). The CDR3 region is CASSQDYSTDTQYF. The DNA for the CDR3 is TGTGCCAGCAGCCAAGACTATAGCACAGATACGCAGTATTTT.

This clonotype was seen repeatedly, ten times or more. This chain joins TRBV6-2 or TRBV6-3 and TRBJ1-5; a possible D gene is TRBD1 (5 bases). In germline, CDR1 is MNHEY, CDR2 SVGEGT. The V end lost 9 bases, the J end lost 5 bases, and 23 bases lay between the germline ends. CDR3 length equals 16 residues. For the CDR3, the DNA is TGTGCCAGTAATTTTCGGCTAAACAGGCACGATCAGCCCCAGCATTTT. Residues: CASNFRLNRHDQPQHF.

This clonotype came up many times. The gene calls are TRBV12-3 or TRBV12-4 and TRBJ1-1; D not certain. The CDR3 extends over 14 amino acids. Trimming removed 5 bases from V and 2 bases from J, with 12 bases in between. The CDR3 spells CASSAQGLNTEAFF. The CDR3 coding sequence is TGTGCCAGCAGTGCTCAAGGGCTCAACACTGAAGCTTTCTTT.

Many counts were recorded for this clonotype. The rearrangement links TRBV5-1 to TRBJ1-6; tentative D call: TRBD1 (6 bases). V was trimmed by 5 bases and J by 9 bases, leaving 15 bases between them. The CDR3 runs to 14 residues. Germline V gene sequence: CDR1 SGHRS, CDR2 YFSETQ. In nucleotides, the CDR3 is TGCGCCAGCAGTCAGGGGCGAGTAGGTTCACCCCTCCACTTT. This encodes CASSQGRVGSPLHF. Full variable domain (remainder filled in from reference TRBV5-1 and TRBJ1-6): KAGVTQTPRYLIKTRGQQVTLSCSPISGHRSVSWYQQTPGQGLQFLFEYFSETQRNKGNFPGRFSGRQFSNSRSEMNVSTLELGDSALYLCASSQGRVGSPLHFGNGTRLTVT.

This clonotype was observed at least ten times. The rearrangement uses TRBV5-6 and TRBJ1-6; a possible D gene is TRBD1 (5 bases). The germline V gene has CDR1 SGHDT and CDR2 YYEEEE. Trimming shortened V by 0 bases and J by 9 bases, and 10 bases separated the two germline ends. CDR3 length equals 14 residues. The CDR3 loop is CASSLGLGGSPLHF. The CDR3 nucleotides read TGTGCCAGCAGCTTGGGTCTTGGGGGTTCACCCCTCCACTTT.

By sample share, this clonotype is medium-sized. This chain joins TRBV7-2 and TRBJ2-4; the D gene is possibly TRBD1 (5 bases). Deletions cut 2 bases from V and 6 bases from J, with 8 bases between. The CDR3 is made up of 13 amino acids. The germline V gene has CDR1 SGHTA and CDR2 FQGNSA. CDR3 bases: TGTGCCAGCAGCTTACAGGGTGGAAACATTCAGTACTTC. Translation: CASSLQGGNIQYF.